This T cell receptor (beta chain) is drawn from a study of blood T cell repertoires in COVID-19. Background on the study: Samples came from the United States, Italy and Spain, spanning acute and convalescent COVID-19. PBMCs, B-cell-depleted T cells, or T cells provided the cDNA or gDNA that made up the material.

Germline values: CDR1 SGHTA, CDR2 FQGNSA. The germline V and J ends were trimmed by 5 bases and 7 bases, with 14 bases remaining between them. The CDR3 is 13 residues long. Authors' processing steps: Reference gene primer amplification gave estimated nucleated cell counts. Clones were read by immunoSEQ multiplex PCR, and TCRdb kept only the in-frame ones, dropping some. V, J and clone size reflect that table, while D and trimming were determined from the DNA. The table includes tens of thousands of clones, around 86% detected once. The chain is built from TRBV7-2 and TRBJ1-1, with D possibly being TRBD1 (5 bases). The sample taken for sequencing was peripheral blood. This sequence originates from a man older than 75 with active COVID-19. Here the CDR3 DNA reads TGTGCCAGCAGCGCGGGACGGCCCATTGAAGCTTTCTTT. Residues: CASSAGRPIEAFF. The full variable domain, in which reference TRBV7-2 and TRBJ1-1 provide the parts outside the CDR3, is GAGVSQSPSNKVTEKGKDVELRCDPISGHTALYWYRQSLGQGLEFLIYFQGNSAPDKSGLPSDRFSAERTGGSVSTLTIQRTQQEDSAVYLCASSAGRPIEAFFGQGTRLTVV.